This T cell receptor (beta chain) was captured in a study of T-cell reconstitution after alpha-beta-depleted transplantation in children. The CDR3 consists of 13 residues. Germline lookup yields CDR1 LNHNV and CDR2 YYDKDF (reference sequence). The V segment lost 5 bases and the J segment 5 bases; nucleotides outside the gene matches: 2. The library targeted TCRbeta and was prepared with unique molecular identifiers. TCRdb recomputed calls from the PCR reads with MiXCR, one row per CDR3 protein. Here the sample spans roughly 590,000 distinct CDR3 sequences, 16% being singletons. This specimen was PBMCs from the stem cell graft donor, taken from the stem cell graft. The chain recombines TRBV15 with TRBJ2-2, with 7 bases aligning to TRBD2. The origin of this receptor is a human donor who donated a stem cell graft to a child with acute myeloid leukemia. CDR3: CATSSGGTGELFF. CDR3 coding DNA: TGTGCCACCAGCTCGGGGGGAACCGGGGAGCTGTTTTTT.